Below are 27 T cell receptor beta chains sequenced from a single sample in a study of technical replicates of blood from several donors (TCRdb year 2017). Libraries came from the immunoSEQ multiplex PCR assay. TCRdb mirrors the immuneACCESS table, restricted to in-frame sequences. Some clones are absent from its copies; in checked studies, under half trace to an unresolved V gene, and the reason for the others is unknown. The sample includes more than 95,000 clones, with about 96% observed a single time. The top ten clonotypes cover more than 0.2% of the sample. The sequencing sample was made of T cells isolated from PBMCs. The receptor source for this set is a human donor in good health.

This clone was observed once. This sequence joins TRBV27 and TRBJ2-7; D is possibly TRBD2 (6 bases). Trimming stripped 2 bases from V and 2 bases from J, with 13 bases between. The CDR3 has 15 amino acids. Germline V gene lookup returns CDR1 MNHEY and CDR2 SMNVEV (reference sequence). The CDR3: CASSLGTLGPYEQYF. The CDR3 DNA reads TGTGCCAGCAGTTTAGGGACTTTAGGGCCCTACGAGCAGTACTTC.

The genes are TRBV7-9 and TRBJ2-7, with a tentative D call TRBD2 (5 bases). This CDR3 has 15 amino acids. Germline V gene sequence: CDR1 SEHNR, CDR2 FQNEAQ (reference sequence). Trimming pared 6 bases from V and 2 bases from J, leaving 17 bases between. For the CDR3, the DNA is TGTGCCAGCAGTCAAGCGGTGCTGGCTACCTACGAGCAGTACTTC. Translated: CASSQAVLATYEQYF.

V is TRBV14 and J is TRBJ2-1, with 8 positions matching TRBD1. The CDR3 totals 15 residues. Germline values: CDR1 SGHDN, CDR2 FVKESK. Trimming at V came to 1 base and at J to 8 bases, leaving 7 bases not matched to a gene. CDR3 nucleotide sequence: TGTGCCAGCAGCCAAGTCAGGGGGCCTATCCATGAGCAGTTCTTC. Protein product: CASSQVRGPIHEQFF.

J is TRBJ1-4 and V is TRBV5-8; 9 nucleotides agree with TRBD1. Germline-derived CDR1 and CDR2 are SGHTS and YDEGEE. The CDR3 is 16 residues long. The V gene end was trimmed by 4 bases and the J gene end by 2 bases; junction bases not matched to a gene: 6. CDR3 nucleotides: TGTGCCAGCAGCCCCGGACAGGGGAGGACTAATGAAAAACTGTTTTTT. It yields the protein CASSPGQGRTNEKLFF.

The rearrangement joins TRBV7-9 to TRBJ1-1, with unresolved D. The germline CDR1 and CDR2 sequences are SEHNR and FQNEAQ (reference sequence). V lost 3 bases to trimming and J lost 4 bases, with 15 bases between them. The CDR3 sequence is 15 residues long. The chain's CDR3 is CASSFWAGSLTEAFF. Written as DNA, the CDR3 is TGTGCCAGCAGCTTTTGGGCCGGGAGTCTCACTGAAGCTTTCTTT.

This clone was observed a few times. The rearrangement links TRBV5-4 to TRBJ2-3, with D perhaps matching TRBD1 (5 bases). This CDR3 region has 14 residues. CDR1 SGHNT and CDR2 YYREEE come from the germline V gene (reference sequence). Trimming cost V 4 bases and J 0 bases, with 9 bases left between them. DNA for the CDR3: TGTGCCAGCAGCACGCAGGGAAGCACAGATACGCAGTATTTT. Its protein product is CASSTQGSTDTQYF.

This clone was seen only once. For the CDR3, the DNA is TGTGCCAGCAGTTACTTAGCGGGAGCGGGCACAGATACGCAGTATTTT. Translated, it gives CASSYLAGAGTDTQYF. This sequence joins TRBV28 and TRBJ2-3; 9 positions match TRBD2. This CDR3 comprises 16 residues. The V and J ends lost 4 bases and 1 base, in that order; junction bases with no gene match: 6. The V gene's germline CDR1 is MDHEN and CDR2 SYDVKM. The entire variable domain, with the rest obtained from reference TRBV28 and TRBJ2-3, is as follows: DVKVTQSSRYLVKRTGEKVFLECVQDMDHENMFWYRQDPGLGLRLIYFSYDVKMKEKGDIPEGYSVSREKKERFSLILESASTNQTSMYLCASSYLAGAGTDTQYFGPGTRLTVL.

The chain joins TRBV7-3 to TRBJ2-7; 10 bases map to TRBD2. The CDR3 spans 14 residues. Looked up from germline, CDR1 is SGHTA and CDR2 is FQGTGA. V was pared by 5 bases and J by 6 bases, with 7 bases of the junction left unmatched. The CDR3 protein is CASSPMSSGGEQYF. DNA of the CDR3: TGTGCCAGCAGCCCGATGTCTAGCGGGGGCGAGCAGTACTTC.

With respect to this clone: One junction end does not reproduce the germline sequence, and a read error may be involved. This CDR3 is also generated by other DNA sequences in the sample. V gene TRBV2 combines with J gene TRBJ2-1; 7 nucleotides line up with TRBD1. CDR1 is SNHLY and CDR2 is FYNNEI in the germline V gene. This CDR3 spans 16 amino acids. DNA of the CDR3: TGTGCCAGCAGAGAAGGTCCGGGACAGCTCTCCAATGAACAGTTCTTC. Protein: CASREGPGQLSNEQFF.

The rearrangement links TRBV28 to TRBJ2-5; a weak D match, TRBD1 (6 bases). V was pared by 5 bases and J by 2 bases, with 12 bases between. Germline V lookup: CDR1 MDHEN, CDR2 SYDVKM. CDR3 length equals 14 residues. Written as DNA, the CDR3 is TGTGCCAGCAGTCCATGGGGGCCACAAGAGACCCAGTACTTC. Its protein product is CASSPWGPQETQYF.

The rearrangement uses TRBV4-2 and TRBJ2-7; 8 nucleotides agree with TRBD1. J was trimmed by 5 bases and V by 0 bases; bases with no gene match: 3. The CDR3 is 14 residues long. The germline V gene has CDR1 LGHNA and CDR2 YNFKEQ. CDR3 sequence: CASSQEGTGDEQYF. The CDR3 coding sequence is TGTGCCAGCAGCCAAGAAGGGACAGGCGACGAGCAGTACTTC.

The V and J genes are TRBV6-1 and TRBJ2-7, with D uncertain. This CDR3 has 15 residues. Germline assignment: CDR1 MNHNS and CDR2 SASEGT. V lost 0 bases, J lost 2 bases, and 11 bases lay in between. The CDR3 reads CASSEALTDTYEQYF. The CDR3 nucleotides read TGTGCCAGCAGTGAAGCGCTAACTGATACCTACGAGCAGTACTTC.

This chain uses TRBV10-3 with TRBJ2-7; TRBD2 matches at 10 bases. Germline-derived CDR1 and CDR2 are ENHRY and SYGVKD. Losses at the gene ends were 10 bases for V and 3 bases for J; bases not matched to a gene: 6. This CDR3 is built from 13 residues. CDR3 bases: TGTGCCACGGAGCGGGGGGGGAGCTACGAGCAGTACTTC. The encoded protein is CATERGGSYEQYF.

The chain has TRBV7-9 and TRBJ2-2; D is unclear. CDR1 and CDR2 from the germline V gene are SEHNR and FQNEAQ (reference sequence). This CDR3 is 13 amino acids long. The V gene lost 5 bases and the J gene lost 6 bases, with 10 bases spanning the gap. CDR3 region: CASSARLAGELFF. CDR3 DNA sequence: TGTGCCAGCAGCGCCCGTCTAGCCGGGGAGCTGTTTTTT. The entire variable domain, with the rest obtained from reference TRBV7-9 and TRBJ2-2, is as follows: DTGVSQNPRHKITKRGQNVTFRCDPISEHNRLYWYRQTLGQGPEFLTYFQNEAQLEKSRLLSDRFSAERPKGSFSTLEIQRTEQGDSAMYLCASSARLAGELFFGEGSRLTVL.

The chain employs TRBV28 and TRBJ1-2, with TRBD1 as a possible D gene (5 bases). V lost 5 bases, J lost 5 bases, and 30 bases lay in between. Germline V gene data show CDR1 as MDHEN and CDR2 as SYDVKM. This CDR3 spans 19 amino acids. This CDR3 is CASSDDLRQGSPVRYGYTF. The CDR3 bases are TGTGCCAGCAGTGACGACTTGCGGCAGGGAAGCCCCGTAAGGTATGGCTACACCTTC.

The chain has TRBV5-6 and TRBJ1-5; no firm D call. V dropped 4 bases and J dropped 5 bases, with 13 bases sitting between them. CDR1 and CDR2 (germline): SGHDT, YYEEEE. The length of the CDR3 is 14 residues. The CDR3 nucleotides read TGTGCCAGCAGCGGGGTCGGGAGGGATCAGCCCCAGCATTTT. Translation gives CASSGVGRDQPQHF.

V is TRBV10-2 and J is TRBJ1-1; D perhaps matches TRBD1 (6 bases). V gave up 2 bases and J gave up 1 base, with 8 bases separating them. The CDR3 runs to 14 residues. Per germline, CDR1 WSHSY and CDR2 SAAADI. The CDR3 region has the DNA TGCGCCAGCAGTGAGATAGGGGGGAACACTGAAGCTTTCTTT. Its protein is CASSEIGGNTEAFF.

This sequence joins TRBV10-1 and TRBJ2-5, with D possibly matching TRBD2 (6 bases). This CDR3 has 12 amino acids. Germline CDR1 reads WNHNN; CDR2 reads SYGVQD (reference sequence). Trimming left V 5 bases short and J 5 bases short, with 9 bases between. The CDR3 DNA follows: TGCGCCAGCAGTCTGGGACTTGAGACCCAGTACTTC. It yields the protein CASSLGLETQYF.

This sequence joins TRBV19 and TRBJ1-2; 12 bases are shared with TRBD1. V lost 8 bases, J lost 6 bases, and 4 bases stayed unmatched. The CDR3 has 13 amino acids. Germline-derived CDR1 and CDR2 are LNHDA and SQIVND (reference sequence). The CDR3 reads CASRDRGLNGYTF. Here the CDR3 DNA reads TGTGCCAGTCGGGACAGGGGGCTTAATGGCTACACCTTC.

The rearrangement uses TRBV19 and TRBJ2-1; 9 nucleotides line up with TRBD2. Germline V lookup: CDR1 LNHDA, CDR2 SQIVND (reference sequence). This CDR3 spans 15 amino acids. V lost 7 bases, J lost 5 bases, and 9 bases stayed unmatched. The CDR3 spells CASNLGGRANNEQFF. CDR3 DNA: TGTGCCAGTAATCTGGGCGGGAGGGCGAACAATGAGCAGTTCTTC.

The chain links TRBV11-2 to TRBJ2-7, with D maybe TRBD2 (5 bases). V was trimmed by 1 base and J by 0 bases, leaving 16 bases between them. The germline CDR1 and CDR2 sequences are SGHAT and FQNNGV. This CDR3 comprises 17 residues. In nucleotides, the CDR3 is TGTGCCAGCAGCTTAGTTCGGGGTTGGCTTAGCTCCTACGAGCAGTACTTC. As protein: CASSLVRGWLSSYEQYF.

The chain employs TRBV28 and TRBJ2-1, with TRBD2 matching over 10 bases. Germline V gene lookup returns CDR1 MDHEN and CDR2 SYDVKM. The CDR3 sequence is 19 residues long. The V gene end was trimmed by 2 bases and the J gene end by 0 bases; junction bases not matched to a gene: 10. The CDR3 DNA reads TGTGCCAGCAGTTTAATCCCATATAGCGGGAGGCTCTCCTACAATGAGCAGTTCTTC. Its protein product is CASSLIPYSGRLSYNEQFF.

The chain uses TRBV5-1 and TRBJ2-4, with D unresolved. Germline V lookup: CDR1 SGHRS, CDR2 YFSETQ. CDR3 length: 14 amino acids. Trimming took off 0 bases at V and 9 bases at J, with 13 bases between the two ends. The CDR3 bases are TGCGCCAGCAGCTTGGCGTCTGAGGATAGCATTCAGTACTTC. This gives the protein CASSLASEDSIQYF.

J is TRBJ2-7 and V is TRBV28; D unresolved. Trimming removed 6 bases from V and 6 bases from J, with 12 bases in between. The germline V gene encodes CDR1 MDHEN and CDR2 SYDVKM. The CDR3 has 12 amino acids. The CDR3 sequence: CASSLNWSEQYF. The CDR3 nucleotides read TGTGCCAGCAGCCTAAACTGGAGCGAGCAGTACTTC.

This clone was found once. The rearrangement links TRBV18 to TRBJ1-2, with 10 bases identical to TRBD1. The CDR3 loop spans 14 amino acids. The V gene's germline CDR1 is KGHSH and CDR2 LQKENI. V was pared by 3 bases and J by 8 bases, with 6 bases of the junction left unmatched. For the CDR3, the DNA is TGTGCCAGCTCACCCGCGACAGGGGGCCAGGGCTACACCTTC. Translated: CASSPATGGQGYTF.

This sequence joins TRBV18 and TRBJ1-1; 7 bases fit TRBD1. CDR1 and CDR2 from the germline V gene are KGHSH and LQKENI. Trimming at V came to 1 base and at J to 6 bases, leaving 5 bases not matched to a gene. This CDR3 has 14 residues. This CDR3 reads CASSPQGADSEAFF. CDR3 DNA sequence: TGTGCCAGCTCACCACAGGGGGCGGACTCTGAAGCTTTCTTT.

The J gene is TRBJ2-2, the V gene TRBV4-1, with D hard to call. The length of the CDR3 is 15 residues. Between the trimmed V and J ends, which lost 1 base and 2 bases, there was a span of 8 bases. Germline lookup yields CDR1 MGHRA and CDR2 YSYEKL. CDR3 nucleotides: TGCGCCAGCAGCCAAGTTGGCCACAACACCGGGGAGCTGTTTTTT. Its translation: CASSQVGHNTGELFF.